A selection of T cell receptor beta chains follows, all from one sample in a study of blood T cell repertoires in COVID-19. Method: immunoSEQ multiplex PCR; TCRdb's copy keeps in-frame clones and lacks some. This sample has about 120,000 clones; about 88% occur once, and the top ten carry about 1.5%. The specimen was peripheral blood. These receptors all come from a human donor in a cohort sampled during active COVID-19. Both conserved end residues are part of each CDR3. A D gene is named only where the DNA matches it firmly. Not all rows give a size; the values are once, few, many and, for expanded clones, a class.

>TRBV14|once|TRBD1|TRBJ1-1
TGTGCCAGCAGCCAAGCACCGAGGGGGCAAGACACTGAAGCTTTCTTT
CASSQAPRGQDTEAFF
>TRBV5-1|.|.|TRBJ2-3
TGCGCCAGCAGCTTGTCAGGGACAGATACGCAGTATTTT
CASSLSGTDTQYF
>TRBV11-2|.|TRBD1|TRBJ1-2
TGTGCCAGCAGCTTAACCTACGACAGGGGGCCTAACTATGGCTACACCTTC
CASSLTYDRGPNYGYTF
>TRBV11-2|.|.|TRBJ1-2
TGTGCCAGCAGCTTATCGGGAAGGGAGGGCTACACCTTC
CASSLSGREGYTF
>TRBV30|.|TRBD2|TRBJ2-1
TGTGCCTGGAGTGTGGGAGGGACTGAGCAGTTCTTC
CAWSVGGTEQFF
>TRBV4-1|many|TRBD2|TRBJ2-1
TGCGCCAGCAGCCACCCCCGGGGGGGGGCGGATGAGCAGTTCTTC
CASSHPRGGADEQFF
>TRBV5-6|.|.|TRBJ1-5
TGTGCCAGCAGCTTACAGTACAGGCAGCCCCAGCATTTT
CASSLQYRQPQHF
>TRBV4-2|.|TRBD2|TRBJ2-5
TGTGCCAGCAGCCAAGTGACTAGCGGGAGGATGGAGGAGACCCAGTACTTC
CASSQVTSGRMEETQYF
>TRBV6-5|.|TRBD2|TRBJ2-3
TGTGCCAGCAGTCCCACGGGGGGGGTAACAGATACGCAGTATTTT
CASSPTGGVTDTQYF
>TRBV9|.|TRBD1|TRBJ1-2
TGTGCCAGCAGCGTAGAGGCAGGGGGATTCTATGGCTACACCTTC
CASSVEAGGFYGYTF